This T cell receptor beta chain was retrieved from a study of OX40 agonist ivuxolimab in advanced cancers. Study details: Patients were roughly 83% male with ages roughly 20 to 80, mean about 54. Partial responses occurred in Three dose-escalation patients, one with hepatocellular carcinoma and two with cutaneous melanoma. Whole-study findings and limits: There were, on average, more expanded clones in CD8+ T cells than in CD4+.

On this clone itself: Its antigen is not identified.

The V gene lost 4 bases and the J gene lost 2 bases, with 6 bases spanning the gap. Germline V gives CDR1 SGHAT, CDR2 FQNNGV. The CDR3 is 12 amino acids. Libraries were prepared by immunoSEQ multiplex PCR; TCRdb keeps only in-frame clonotypes and omits some of them. The sample records 90,000 or so clones, about 89% being singletons. The TCR sequence derives from an adult with an advanced solid tumor such as melanoma, head and neck, liver or kidney cancer. V and J are TRBV11-2 and TRBJ2-7; D remains unclear. Here the sequenced sample was CD4+ or CD8+ T cells sorted from blood, taken in a trial of the OX40 agonist ivuxolimab. The CDR3 is CASSSLPYEQYV. The CDR3 bases are TGTGCCAGCAGCTCGCTCCCCTACGAGCAGTACGTC.